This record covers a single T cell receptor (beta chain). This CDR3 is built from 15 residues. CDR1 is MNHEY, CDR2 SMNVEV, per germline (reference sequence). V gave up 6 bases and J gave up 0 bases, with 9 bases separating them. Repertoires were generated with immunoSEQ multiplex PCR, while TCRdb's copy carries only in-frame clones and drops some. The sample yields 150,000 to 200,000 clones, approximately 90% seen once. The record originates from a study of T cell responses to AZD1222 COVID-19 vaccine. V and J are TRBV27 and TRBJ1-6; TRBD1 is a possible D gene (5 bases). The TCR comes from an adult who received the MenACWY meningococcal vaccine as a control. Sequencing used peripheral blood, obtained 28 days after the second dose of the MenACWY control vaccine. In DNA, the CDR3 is TGTGCCAGCAGGTCAGGGAGCTCCTATAATTCACCCCTCCACTTT. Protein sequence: CASRSGSSYNSPLHF.